The 10 T cell receptor beta chains in this list originate from one sample, sequenced in a study of beta chain features in type 1 diabetes. As every portion of the isolated RNA was reverse transcribed, the sequencing read expressed TCRB transcripts. The protocol was immunoSEQ multiplex PCR, while the TCRdb copy is restricted to in-frame clones and leaves out a portion. The sample yields under 350,000 clones, around 22% seen once. These receptors' antigens are unknown. Study outcomes and limitations: Moderate but significant shortening of TCRB CDR3s was recorded in all four CD4+ subsets from Type 1 diabetes patients.

The sequenced material came from naive CD4+ T cells from blood. These receptors all stem from a woman in her 30s with type 1 diabetes.

This chain uses TRBV29-1 with TRBJ1-3, with 7 bases that match TRBD1. V shed 3 bases, J shed 0 bases, and the junction held 2 bases outside the gene matches. Germline CDR1 SQVTM, CDR2 ANQGSEA. The CDR3 has 14 amino acids. The CDR3 DNA is TGCAGCGTTGAGGGACAGCACTCTGGAAACACCATATATTTT. This sequence encodes CSVEGQHSGNTIYF.

The sample holds a few counts of this clone. The chain combines TRBV29-1 with TRBJ1-1; the match to TRBD1 covers 7 bases. V shed 3 bases and J 3 bases; nucleotides not matched to a gene: 7. CDR3 size: 14 residues. Germline CDR1 is SQVTM and CDR2 is ANQGSEA. CDR3 in DNA: TGCAGCGTTGAGGGGACAGCAATTGACACTGAAGCTTTCTTT. Protein sequence: CSVEGTAIDTEAFF.

This clone was seen only a few times. This chain connects TRBV4-1 to TRBJ2-1, with 8 positions matching TRBD2. From germline, CDR1 is MGHRA and CDR2 YSYEKL. This CDR3 region has 16 residues. The ends lost 4 bases at V and 4 bases at J; junction bases unmatched: 9. DNA of the CDR3: TGCGCCAGCAGCCGTAGTAGCGGGGTTAGATACAATGAGCAGTTCTTC. Its protein product is CASSRSSGVRYNEQFF.

Notes on this clone: Different DNA sequences within this sample yield the same CDR3. The chain carries TRBV2 and TRBJ2-5, with D tentatively TRBD1 (5 bases). This CDR3 spans 13 amino acids. V shed 3 bases and J shed 4 bases, with 9 bases lying between them. Germline lookup yields CDR1 SNHLY and CDR2 FYNNEI. The CDR3 protein is CASSEQGGETQYF. The CDR3 region has the DNA TGTGCCAGCAGTGAGCAGGGCGGAGAGACCCAGTACTTC. Full variable domain (rest looked up from reference TRBV2 and TRBJ2-5): EPEVTQTPSHQVTQMGQEVILRCVPISNHLYFYWYRQILGQKVEFLVSFYNNEISEKSEIFDDQFSVERPDGSNFTLKIRSTKLEDSAMYFCASSEQGGETQYFGPGTRLLVL.

V gene TRBV10-3 combines with J gene TRBJ2-7, with a tentative D call TRBD2 (5 bases). Looked up from germline, CDR1 is ENHRY and CDR2 is SYGVKD. This CDR3 contains 12 residues. Trimming took off 6 bases at V and 6 bases at J, with 12 bases between the two ends. CDR3 residues: CAIRNIGGEQYF. Here the CDR3 DNA reads TGTGCCATCAGAAACATAGGAGGCGAGCAGTACTTC.

The chain uses TRBV7-3 and TRBJ2-5, with D uncertain. In germline, CDR1 is SGHTA, CDR2 FQGTGA. The CDR3 covers 14 residues. V dropped 5 bases and J dropped 4 bases, with 14 bases sitting between them. For the CDR3, the DNA is TGTGCCAGCAGCCCCAGCGCAAGCATAGAGACCCAGTACTTC. It encodes CASSPSASIETQYF.

The rearrangement links TRBV29-1 to TRBJ1-1; D not certain. V gave up 2 bases and J gave up 10 bases, with 11 bases separating them. Germline V lookup: CDR1 SQVTM, CDR2 ANQGSEA. The CDR3 has 11 residues. CDR3 region: CSVEITRGAFF. The CDR3 nucleotides are TGCAGCGTTGAAATTACTAGAGGAGCTTTCTTT.

The CDR3 sequence is CASSLGQGAVTEAFF. The CDR3 nucleotides are TGTGCCAGCAGCCTGGGACAGGGGGCGGTCACTGAAGCTTTCTTT. This chain connects TRBV7-9 to TRBJ1-1; TRBD1 aligns across 12 bases. There are 15 residues in the CDR3. V lost 5 bases and J lost 4; bases outside the gene matches: 5. Germline CDR1 is SEHNR and CDR2 is FQNEAQ (reference sequence).

This clone was seen more than once but under ten times. The chain links TRBV6-1 to TRBJ2-7, with 11 bases aligning to TRBD2. Unmatched junction bases numbered 2, after V lost 3 bases and J lost 4 bases. Germline CDR1 reads MNHNS; CDR2 reads SASEGT. This CDR3 contains 14 residues. In nucleotides, the CDR3 is TGTGCCAGCAGTGAGGGGACTAGCGGTTACGAGCAGTACTTC. It yields the protein CASSEGTSGYEQYF.

This clone was recorded a few times. CDR3 sequence reads: CAWNGGTTDTQYF. The CDR3 nucleotides are TGTGCCTGGAATGGGGGGACCACAGATACGCAGTATTTT. This chain uses TRBV30 with TRBJ2-3; tentatively, D is TRBD2 (6 bases). Germline lookup yields CDR1 GTSNPN and CDR2 SVGIG (reference sequence). The CDR3 totals 13 residues. V was pared by 4 bases and J by 2 bases, with 10 bases between.